The 16 T cell receptor beta chains given below trace back to one sample, sequenced in a study of T cells in Graves' hyperthyroidism and ophthalmopathy. The source material, RNA transcripts, was used to amplify TCR beta CDR3 regions. The HTBI primer set drove a first-round RT-PCR of the TCR CDR3. One entry per CDR3 protein, called by TCRdb with MiXCR from the multiplex PCR reads. Of 800,000 or so distinct CDR3 sequences listed, roughly 37% are singletons. Source material: blood. These receptors all stem from a man aged 18 to 29 with Graves' hyperthyroidism.

This clonotype was seen at least ten times. The chain recombines TRBV7-9 with TRBJ2-2, with 8 bases identical to TRBD1. Germline CDR1 reads SEHNR; CDR2 reads FQNEAQ (reference sequence). Losses at the gene ends were 5 bases for V and 7 bases for J; bases not matched to a gene: 9. The CDR3 has 15 amino acids. CDR3 in amino acids: CASSQFQGANGELFF. The CDR3, as DNA: TGTGCCAGCAGCCAATTCCAGGGGGCGAACGGGGAGCTGTTTTTT.

In its sample, this clonotype was seen a few times. The V call is TRBV7-9, the J call TRBJ2-5, with D tentatively TRBD1 (6 bases). CDR1 and CDR2 from the germline V gene are SEHNR and FQNEAQ (reference sequence). V dropped 4 bases and J dropped 4 bases, with 19 bases sitting between them. The CDR3 contains 16 residues. This CDR3 is CASSWQGTRFGETQYF. The DNA of the CDR3 is TGTGCCAGCAGCTGGCAGGGGACGAGGTTTGGAGAGACCCAGTACTTC.

This clonotype was recorded many times. The chain uses TRBV6-5 and TRBJ1-1, with a weak D call TRBD1 (6 bases). Germline V gene sequence: CDR1 MNHEY, CDR2 SVGAGI. This CDR3 spans 11 amino acids. V was clipped by 10 bases and J by 1 base, with 7 bases between them. The CDR3 region has the DNA TGTGCCACCAGGGGGAACACTGAAGCTTTCTTT. Protein sequence: CATRGNTEAFF.

The table lists this clonotype with a few counts. The chain has TRBV7-2 and TRBJ1-6; 12 bases are shared with TRBD1. Per germline, CDR1 SGHTA and CDR2 FQGNSA. The CDR3 runs 17 residues. Trimming at V came to 4 bases and at J to 10 bases, leaving 11 bases not matched to a gene. The CDR3 spells CASSSARGQGAGSPLHF. The CDR3 DNA is TGTGCCAGCAGCTCCGCCCGGGGACAGGGGGCCGGCTCACCCCTCCACTTT.

The genes are TRBV7-2 and TRBJ2-2; D possibly corresponds to TRBD2 (5 bases). The CDR3 is 13 amino acids. Germline assignment: CDR1 SGHTA and CDR2 FQGNSA. V lost 5 bases and J lost 6, with 10 bases in between. This chain's CDR3 is CASSRDYSGELFF. The CDR3 DNA follows: TGTGCCAGCAGCCGAGACTACTCCGGGGAGCTGTTTTTT.

CDR3: CSARGSGGDTQYF. As DNA, the CDR3 is TGCAGTGCTAGAGGCTCAGGGGGAGATACGCAGTATTTT. The chain links TRBV20-1 to TRBJ2-3; TRBD1 matches at 7 bases. CDR3 size: 13 residues. CDR1 is DFQATT, CDR2 SNEGSKA, per germline (reference sequence). V was clipped by 1 base and J by 5 bases; unmatched bases: 3.

At least ten counts were recorded for this clonotype. The J gene is TRBJ1-1, the V gene TRBV7-9; 7 nucleotides agree with TRBD1. Losses at the gene ends were 5 bases for V and 6 bases for J; bases not matched to a gene: 3. In germline, CDR1 is SEHNR, CDR2 FQNEAQ (reference sequence). The CDR3 spans 12 residues. In DNA form, the CDR3 reads TGTGCCAGCAGCCCCGACAGGGCTGAAGCTTTCTTT. Translation gives CASSPDRAEAFF.

The chain carries TRBV12-3 or TRBV12-4 and TRBJ2-5, with TRBD2 matching 14 bases. This CDR3 has 16 residues. V shed 5 bases and J 3 bases; nucleotides not matched to a gene: 5. This chain's CDR3 is CASSATSGGAKETQYF. The CDR3, as DNA: TGTGCCAGCAGTGCGACTAGCGGGGGGGCCAAAGAGACCCAGTACTTC.

In regard to this clonotype: A much larger clone lies a single base off, so this may be a read error. The chain joins TRBV29-1 to TRBJ2-7; the D gene could be TRBD1 or TRBD2 (7 bases each). The CDR3 has 14 amino acids. CDR1 is SQVTM, CDR2 ANQGSEA, per germline. V lost 4 bases and J 3 bases, leaving 16 bases between the germline ends. The CDR3 is CSVAGGVAGYEQYF. The CDR3 DNA reads TGCAGCGTTGCAGGGGGGGTCGCTGGCTACGAGCAGTACTTC.

This clonotype was picked up a small number of times. The rearrangement links TRBV20-1 to TRBJ2-7; 10 bases agree with TRBD2. This CDR3 has 17 residues. Trimming at V came to 0 bases and at J to 4 bases, leaving 12 bases not matched to a gene. Looked up from germline, CDR1 is DFQATT and CDR2 is SNEGSKA (reference sequence). The CDR3 DNA is TGCAGTGCTAGAGACCCTACAGCTAGCGGGAGTTGGTACGAGCAGTACTTC. Its translation: CSARDPTASGSWYEQYF.

Comments on this clonotype: Possible read error: a much larger clone is one base away. The chain carries TRBV29-1 and TRBJ2-2; D is uncertain. Trimming pared 8 bases from V and 7 bases from J, leaving 14 bases between. This CDR3 spans 12 amino acids. Per germline, CDR1 SQVTM and CDR2 ANQGSEA. The CDR3 region is CSYISGIGELFF. The CDR3 DNA is TGCAGCTATATATCAGGCATCGGGGAGCTGTTTTTT.

The chain carries TRBV7-3 and TRBJ1-3; maybe TRBD1 (5 bases). V gave up 5 bases and J gave up 0 bases, with 11 bases separating them. CDR3 length equals 15 residues. Germline-derived CDR1 and CDR2 are SGHTA and FQGTGA. Written as DNA, the CDR3 is TGTGCCAGCAGCCAACAGGATCCCTCTGGAAACACCATATATTTT. Protein: CASSQQDPSGNTIYF. The full variable domain, in which reference TRBV7-3 and TRBJ1-3 provide the parts outside the CDR3, is GAGVSQTPSNKVTEKGKYVELRCDPISGHTALYWYRQSLGQGPEFLIYFQGTGAADDSGLPNDRFFAVRPEGSVSTLKIQRTERGDSAVYLCASSQQDPSGNTIYFGEGSWLTVV.

V gene TRBV15 combines with J gene TRBJ2-1, with D unclear. The CDR3 is 14 amino acids. Per germline, CDR1 LNHNV and CDR2 YYDKDF (reference sequence). Trimming stripped 3 bases from V and 0 bases from J, with 6 bases between. CDR3 DNA: TGTGCCACCAGCAGCCGAAACTCCTACAATGAGCAGTTCTTC. Protein sequence: CATSSRNSYNEQFF. Looking up the rest from reference TRBV15 and TRBJ2-1 gives the full variable domain: DAMVIQNPRYQVTQFGKPVTLSCSQTLNHNVMYWYQQKSSQAPKLLFHYYDKDFNNEADTPDNFQSRRPNTSFCFLDIRSPGLGDTAMYLCATSSRNSYNEQFFGPGTRLTVL.

V and J are TRBV19 and TRBJ1-3; weak D call: TRBD1 (6 bases). V lost 3 bases and J lost 0, with 9 bases in between. CDR1 LNHDA and CDR2 SQIVND come from the germline V gene (reference sequence). The CDR3 extends over 15 amino acids. Here the CDR3 reads CASSIATGSGNTIYF. The CDR3 nucleotides read TGTGCCAGTAGTATCGCGACAGGCTCTGGAAACACCATATATTTT.

V gene TRBV2 combines with J gene TRBJ2-2, with D maybe TRBD1 (5 bases). Germline assignment: CDR1 SNHLY and CDR2 FYNNEI. The CDR3 loop spans 14 amino acids. With 10 bases removed from V and 3 bases from J, the gap between germline ends came to 15 bases. In DNA, the CDR3 is TGTGCCACCGCACCGACAGCGTACACCGGGGAGCTGTTTTTT. Encoded protein: CATAPTAYTGELFF. Variable domain in full (rest from reference TRBV2 and TRBJ2-2): EPEVTQTPSHQVTQMGQEVILRCVPISNHLYFYWYRQILGQKVEFLVSFYNNEISEKSEIFDDQFSVERPDGSNFTLKIRSTKLEDSAMYFCATAPTAYTGELFFGEGSRLTVL.

This clonotype was picked up many times. The V call is TRBV10-3, the J call TRBJ2-2; TRBD1 matches at 10 bases. This CDR3 contains 14 residues. V lost 10 bases and J lost 3; bases outside the gene matches: 5. The V gene's germline CDR1 is ENHRY and CDR2 SYGVKD. For the CDR3, the DNA is TGTGCCACCGGACAGGGGGGTTACACCGGGGAGCTGTTTTTT. Translating gives CATGQGGYTGELFF.